This passage covers 24 T cell receptor beta chains from one sample sequenced in a study of shared clonotypes between healthy human individuals. The data were produced by immunoSEQ multiplex PCR, yet TCRdb's version contains in-frame clones alone and is incomplete. Seen here are 2 million to 2.5 million clones, 93% observed once, and the top ten hold 0.39%. Sequencing was done on a sample of naive CD4+ T cells from PBMCs. Regarding subset: CD45RA+ positively selected. The receptor source for this set is a man between 18 and 35 years old in good health. Some clones in this sample may be carry-over from other donors' samples.

V is TRBV10-1 and J is TRBJ1-4; D might be TRBD1 (6 bases). The CDR3 has 16 amino acids. V was pared by 4 bases and J by 5 bases, with 17 bases between. The germline gives CDR1 WNHNN, CDR2 SYGVQD (reference sequence). CDR3 bases: TGCGCCAGCAGTGCCATACCTAGGGGGTTAAATGAAAAACTGTTTTTT. This sequence encodes CASSAIPRGLNEKLFF.

The V call is TRBV5-1, the J call TRBJ2-1; TRBD2 agrees at 11 bases. V trimming: 6 bases; J trimming: 1 base; junction bases outside the gene matches: 6. Germline V gene sequence: CDR1 SGHRS, CDR2 YFSETQ. This CDR3 is 16 amino acids long. The CDR3 bases are TGCGCCAGCAAGGATCGGACTAGCGGGTCCTACAATGAGCAGTTCTTC. It specifies CASKDRTSGSYNEQFF.

The rearrangement joins TRBV5-5 to TRBJ2-7; either TRBD1 or TRBD2 may fit D (7 bases each). Trimming took 7 bases from V and 4 from J, leaving 18 bases between them. The CDR3 length is 14 residues. CDR1 and CDR2 (germline): SGHKS, YYEKEE (reference sequence). CDR3 protein: CASDADQGGYEQYF. CDR3 nucleotides: TGTGCCAGCGACGCGGACCAGGGGGGGTACGAGCAGTACTTC.

The rearrangement uses TRBV5-4 and TRBJ2-5, with D hard to call. Germline V gene data show CDR1 as SGHNT and CDR2 as YYREEE (reference sequence). The CDR3 runs 14 residues. V was shortened by 4 bases and J by 1 base, with 11 bases between the two germline ends. Here the CDR3 reads CASSRPPAQETQYF. The CDR3 DNA sequence: TGTGCCAGCAGCAGGCCCCCAGCCCAAGAGACCCAGTACTTC. Looking up the rest from reference TRBV5-4 and TRBJ2-5 gives the full variable domain: ETGVTQSPTHLIKTRGQQVTLRCSSQSGHNTVSWYQQALGQGPQFIFQYYREEENGRGNFPPRFSGLQFPNYSSELNVNALELDDSALYLCASSRPPAQETQYFGPGTRLLVL.

This clone turned up a few times. The chain joins TRBV19 to TRBJ1-1; 8 bases are a match to TRBD1. CDR1 LNHDA and CDR2 SQIVND come from the germline V gene (reference sequence). V was clipped by 6 bases and J by 4 bases; unmatched bases: 4. The CDR3 extends over 13 amino acids. CDR3 sequence: CASRTGDLTEAFF. The CDR3 bases are TGTGCCAGTAGGACAGGGGATCTCACTGAAGCTTTCTTT.

The rearrangement links TRBV9 to TRBJ2-7; 12 bases are a match to TRBD1. Germline values: CDR1 SGDLS, CDR2 YYNGEE. The V segment lost 3 bases and the J segment 6 bases; nucleotides outside the gene matches: 7. The CDR3 length is 15 residues. CDR3 loop: CASSDGDRGLLEQYF. The CDR3 coding sequence is TGTGCCAGCAGCGATGGGGACAGGGGGCTGCTCGAGCAGTACTTC. The whole variable domain, filled in from reference TRBV9 and TRBJ2-7, reads DSGVTQTPKHLITATGQRVTLRCSPRSGDLSVYWYQQSLDQGLQFLIQYYNGEERAKGNILERFSAQQFPDLHSELNLSSLELGDSALYFCASSDGDRGLLEQYFGPGTRLTVT.

The chain has TRBV6-1 and TRBJ2-1, with a possible D match to TRBD2 (6 bases). V was cut by 8 bases and J by 2 bases, with 13 bases left in between. CDR3 length equals 14 residues. Germline V lookup: CDR1 MNHNS, CDR2 SASEGT. The CDR3 coding sequence is TGTGCCAGCGTTAGCGGCCTGACCTACAATGAGCAGTTCTTC. It specifies CASVSGLTYNEQFF.

The CDR3 sequence is CASSRTGDLDEQFF. The CDR3 DNA follows: TGTGCCAGCAGCCGAACAGGGGATTTGGATGAGCAGTTCTTC. The chain carries TRBV11-3 and TRBJ2-1; 7 bases are shared with TRBD1. Germline loops: CDR1 SGHNT, CDR2 YENEEA. V shed 5 bases, J shed 8 bases, and the junction held 9 bases outside the gene matches. The CDR3 consists of 14 residues.

The chain recombines TRBV11-3 with TRBJ1-1; D is possibly TRBD1 (6 bases). The germline gives CDR1 SGHNT, CDR2 YENEEA. The CDR3 is made up of 17 amino acids. Trimming left V 5 bases short and J 6 bases short, with 25 bases between. In DNA, the CDR3 is TGTGCCAGCAGCCCGGGACACGCCCGGACCCCAACGGCTGAAGCTTTCTTT. Amino acids: CASSPGHARTPTAEAFF.

V usage is TRBV7-8 and J usage is TRBJ2-7; a weak D match, TRBD1 (5 bases). Between the trimmed V and J ends, which lost 5 bases and 3 bases, there was a span of 17 bases. Germline CDR1 SGHVS, CDR2 FQNEAQ. This CDR3 region has 15 residues. Written as DNA, the CDR3 is TGTGCCAGCAGCCTCGACAGAGTTCCTGGCTACGAGCAGTACTTC. Amino acid sequence: CASSLDRVPGYEQYF.

The chain couples TRBV7-3 to TRBJ2-7; 7 bases match TRBD1. CDR3 size: 18 residues. Trimming at V came to 2 bases and at J to 5 bases, leaving 18 bases not matched to a gene. Looked up from germline, CDR1 is SGHTA and CDR2 is FQGTGA. The CDR3 loop reads CASSLGGPGTAGAHEQYF. The DNA of the CDR3 is TGTGCCAGCAGCTTAGGGGGTCCCGGGACAGCCGGAGCGCACGAGCAGTACTTC. Using reference TRBV7-3 and TRBJ2-7 for the parts outside the CDR3, the full variable domain is GAGVSQTPSNKVTEKGKYVELRCDPISGHTALYWYRQSLGQGPEFLIYFQGTGAADDSGLPNDRFFAVRPEGSVSTLKIQRTERGDSAVYLCASSLGGPGTAGAHEQYFGPGTRLTVT.

V gene TRBV6-5 combines with J gene TRBJ2-1, with D possibly matching TRBD2 (5 bases). The CDR3 totals 14 residues. The germline V gene has CDR1 MNHEY and CDR2 SVGAGI. The germline V and J ends were trimmed by 8 bases and 1 base, with 12 bases remaining between them. CDR3 sequence reads: CASRSAESYNEQFF. The CDR3 nucleotides are TGTGCCAGCCGTAGCGCCGAGTCCTACAATGAGCAGTTCTTC.

The chain combines TRBV5-8 with TRBJ1-1; D is ambiguous. Germline V gene data show CDR1 as SGHTS and CDR2 as YDEGEE. The length of the CDR3 is 10 residues. The V end was cut by 2 bases, the J end by 10 bases, with 6 bases between. CDR3: CASSFLGAFF. In nucleotides, the CDR3 is TGTGCCAGCAGCTTTCTAGGAGCTTTCTTT.

The DNA for the CDR3 is TGTGCCACCAGCAGAGATCGGAGCGGGAGATACGAGCAGTACTTC. As protein: CATSRDRSGRYEQYF. The rearrangement uses TRBV15 and TRBJ2-7, with TRBD2 identical over 8 bases. CDR1 and CDR2 from the germline V gene are LNHNV and YYDKDF (reference sequence). This CDR3 has 15 amino acids. With V trimmed by 0 bases and J by 4 bases, 5 bases remained unmatched.

This rearrangement joins TRBV29-1 to TRBJ1-2, with D possibly TRBD1 on 5 matching bases. The V end was cut by 6 bases, the J end by 3 bases, with 14 bases between. The length of the CDR3 is 13 residues. Germline loops: CDR1 SQVTM, CDR2 ANQGSEA. The CDR3 sequence is CSVLWGSDYGYTF. The CDR3 DNA reads TGCAGCGTATTATGGGGGTCCGACTATGGCTACACCTTC.

The chain carries TRBV18 and TRBJ2-5; D is uncertain. CDR3 length: 14 amino acids. The germline gives CDR1 KGHSH, CDR2 LQKENI. The germline V and J ends were trimmed by 2 bases and 1 base, with 8 bases remaining between them. In nucleotides, the CDR3 is TGTGCCAGCTCACCAGTGACCGGCCAAGAGACCCAGTACTTC. Its translation is CASSPVTGQETQYF.

Turning to this clone: This specimen includes other DNA sequences encoding the same CDR3. This chain connects TRBV28 to TRBJ2-1; unclear D gene. The CDR3 spans 11 residues. Germline CDR1 MDHEN, CDR2 SYDVKM. Deletions cut 7 bases from V and 4 bases from J, with 5 bases between. In nucleotides, the CDR3 is TGTGCCAGCAAGTCTTACAATGAGCAGTTCTTC. Translating gives CASKSYNEQFF.

The rearrangement uses TRBV4-2 and TRBJ1-1, with D perhaps TRBD1 (5 bases). The CDR3 sequence is 15 residues long. Germline CDR1 reads LGHNA; CDR2 reads YNFKEQ. Trimming removed 4 bases at V and 3 bases at J, with 15 bases between. The CDR3 here is CASSLTGQRDTEAFF. As DNA, the CDR3 is TGTGCCAGCAGCCTGACGGGGCAGAGAGACACTGAAGCTTTCTTT.

The rearrangement uses TRBV5-6 and TRBJ2-1; D may be TRBD2 (5 bases). Germline V gene sequence: CDR1 SGHDT, CDR2 YYEEEE. V lost 4 bases and J lost 5, with 19 bases in between. CDR3 length: 16 amino acids. DNA for the CDR3: TGTGCCAGCAGCCTTTTTTCGGCTAGCCCAGACAATGAGCAGTTCTTC. It encodes CASSLFSASPDNEQFF.

The rearrangement links TRBV29-1 to TRBJ1-4; perhaps TRBD1 as D (5 bases). The CDR3 extends over 13 amino acids. Germline CDR1 is SQVTM and CDR2 is ANQGSEA. V lost 7 bases and J 7 bases, leaving 16 bases between the germline ends. The CDR3 reads CSGLVRGGEKLFF. The CDR3 nucleotides read TGCAGCGGTCTGGTCCGGGGGGGTGAAAAACTGTTTTTT.

The V call is TRBV5-1, the J call TRBJ2-3; 8 nucleotides align to TRBD2. The CDR3 has 15 amino acids. J was trimmed by 6 bases and V by 5 bases; bases with no gene match: 11. The germline V gene has CDR1 SGHRS and CDR2 YFSETQ. CDR3 nucleotides: TGCGCCAGCAGTTATAGCGGGACACATAAGGATACGCAGTATTTT. It yields the protein CASSYSGTHKDTQYF.

V and J are TRBV7-9 and TRBJ1-1; possible D gene TRBD1, 5 bases. With 4 bases removed from V and 0 bases from J, the gap between germline ends came to 18 bases. The germline CDR1 and CDR2 sequences are SEHNR and FQNEAQ (reference sequence). The CDR3 totals 17 residues. CDR3 loop: CASSSNPGGTLNTEAFF. The CDR3 bases are TGTGCCAGCAGCTCAAACCCCGGGGGGACCCTGAACACTGAAGCTTTCTTT. Using reference TRBV7-9 and TRBJ1-1 for the parts outside the CDR3, the full variable domain is DTGVSQNPRHKITKRGQNVTFRCDPISEHNRLYWYRQTLGQGPEFLTYFQNEAQLEKSRLLSDRFSAERPKGSFSTLEIQRTEQGDSAMYLCASSSNPGGTLNTEAFFGQGTRLTVV.

V gene TRBV10-2 combines with J gene TRBJ2-7; D might be TRBD2 (5 bases). Per the germline V gene, CDR1 is WSHSY and CDR2 is SAAADI. Trimming left V 6 bases short and J 3 bases short, with 9 bases between. The CDR3 is 12 amino acids. This CDR3 reads CASRAGIYEQYF. The DNA of the CDR3 is TGCGCCAGCAGGGCCGGGATCTACGAGCAGTACTTC.

Remarks on this clone: Different DNA sequences within this sample yield the same CDR3. The chain uses TRBV6-1 and TRBJ2-7; D is unclear. The germline V and J ends were trimmed by 6 bases and 4 bases, with 4 bases remaining between them. The germline V gene encodes CDR1 MNHNS and CDR2 SASEGT. The CDR3 spans 10 residues. The DNA for the CDR3 is TGTGCCAGCAGCTTATACGAGCAGTACTTC. Its translation is CASSLYEQYF.